Each of the 26 T cell receptor beta chains below was sequenced from the same sample in a study of blood T cells in healthy people across ages. A second PCR of roughly 7 to 11 cycles used a sample-barcoded 5' primer and a J-beta primer mix. TCRdb reprocessed the 5' RACE reads via MiXCR and lists one record per CDR3 protein. The sample holds over 600,000 distinct CDR3 sequences; around 41% are singletons and the top ten take 25% to 35%. Specimen: blood. Source of these receptors: a man older than 75 in good health.

This chain uses TRBV6-5 with TRBJ2-1, with TRBD2 matching over 9 bases. Germline CDR1 is MNHEY and CDR2 is SVGAGI. The V gene end was trimmed by 4 bases and the J gene end by 15 bases; junction bases not matched to a gene: 4. The CDR3 is 11 residues long. CDR3 in DNA: TGTGCCAGCAGTTCCGGGACTAGCATGTTCTTC. Amino acids: CASSSGTSMFF.

This clonotype has more than one count but fewer than ten. The chain employs TRBV18 and TRBJ2-7, with D maybe TRBD2 (5 bases). The CDR3 totals 13 residues. Trimming stripped 1 base from V and 5 bases from J, with 9 bases between. Germline V gene sequence: CDR1 KGHSH, CDR2 LQKENI. The CDR3 spells CASSPLEGNEQYF. The CDR3, as DNA: TGTGCCAGCTCACCACTCGAGGGCAACGAGCAGTACTTC.

The chain is built from TRBV7-2 and TRBJ2-1; a possible D gene is TRBD2 (7 bases). V lost 3 bases to trimming and J lost 8 bases, with 20 bases between them. Looked up from germline, CDR1 is SGHTA and CDR2 is FQGNSA. The CDR3 runs 16 residues. The CDR3, as DNA: TGTGCCAGCAGCTTTTCGGGGGCGGGAGTTGGACATGAGCAGTTCTTC. Amino acids: CASSFSGAGVGHEQFF.

This clonotype appeared a few times. The rearrangement links TRBV12-3 or TRBV12-4 to TRBJ2-1; D is unresolved. The CDR3 loop spans 14 amino acids. V dropped 4 bases and J dropped 6 bases, with 13 bases sitting between them. The CDR3 region has the DNA TGTGCCAGCAGTTGGCGTGCTGGTGTCAATGAGCAGTTCTTC. It specifies CASSWRAGVNEQFF.

This clonotype was seen many times. This sequence joins TRBV7-6 and TRBJ2-1, with a possible D match to TRBD2 (6 bases). CDR3 length: 12 amino acids. In germline, CDR1 is SGHVS, CDR2 FNYEAQ. Trimming left V 6 bases short and J 7 bases short, with 10 bases between. The CDR3 loop reads CASSLAWNEQFF. Written as DNA, the CDR3 is TGTGCCAGCAGTCTAGCGTGGAATGAGCAGTTCTTC.

The gene calls are TRBV6-5 and TRBJ1-2; perhaps TRBD1 as D (6 bases). There are 15 residues in the CDR3. Looked up from germline, CDR1 is MNHEY and CDR2 is SVGAGI. Trimming removed 10 bases from V and 0 bases from J, with 18 bases in between. In DNA form, the CDR3 reads TGTGCCAACAGCGGACAGCTTACATCTAACTATGGCTACACCTTC. This sequence encodes CANSGQLTSNYGYTF.

This chain joins TRBV7-6 and TRBJ2-1, with D tentatively TRBD2 (6 bases). The germline CDR1 and CDR2 sequences are SGHVS and FNYEAQ. This CDR3 has 17 amino acids. V dropped 5 bases and J dropped 2 bases, with 19 bases sitting between them. In DNA, the CDR3 is TGTGCCAGCAGCCCTTCGACTCCGCTAGCGACCTACAATGAGCAGTTCTTC. Protein sequence: CASSPSTPLATYNEQFF.

The chain links TRBV6-5 to TRBJ1-1; D remains ambiguous. V was clipped by 6 bases and J by 1 base, with 12 bases between them. Germline CDR1 is MNHEY and CDR2 is SVGAGI. The CDR3 contains 14 residues. CDR3 sequence (DNA): TGTGCCAGCAGACTCGGACTCCAGAACACTGAAGCTTTCTTT. Encoded protein: CASRLGLQNTEAFF.

The chain couples TRBV15 to TRBJ2-7, with TRBD1 identical over 8 bases. The CDR3 consists of 17 residues. Germline loops: CDR1 LNHNV, CDR2 YYDKDF (reference sequence). After removal of 2 bases from V and 0 bases from J, the junction contained 9 bases not matched to a gene. The DNA for the CDR3 is TGTGCCACCAGCAGAAATGCCCCGGGACAGGCCTCCTACGAGCAGTACTTC. It translates to CATSRNAPGQASYEQYF.

This clonotype has ten or more counts. The chain couples TRBV4-3 to TRBJ1-2, with D tentatively TRBD1 (5 bases). The germline V and J ends were trimmed by 5 bases and 5 bases, with 15 bases remaining between them. The CDR3 totals 14 residues. Germline V CDR1 and CDR2: LGHNA, YSLEER. CDR3 in DNA: TGCGCCAGCAGCATCCAGGGAGGCGAGTATGGCTACACCTTC. Its translation is CASSIQGGEYGYTF.

The V and J genes are TRBV18 and TRBJ2-7; D possibly corresponds to TRBD2 (5 bases). CDR3 length: 14 residues. Germline V gene sequence: CDR1 KGHSH, CDR2 LQKENI. Trimming pared 6 bases from V and 2 bases from J, leaving 14 bases between. For the CDR3, the DNA is TGTGCCAGCTCTCCAAGCGGAGAAACCTACGAGCAGTACTTC. It translates to CASSPSGETYEQYF.

The chain employs TRBV6-2 or TRBV6-3 and TRBJ2-1; no clear D. Germline V CDR1 and CDR2: MNHEY, SVGEGT. Trimming removed 1 base from V and 10 bases from J, with 5 bases in between. This CDR3 is 11 amino acids long. CDR3 sequence: CASSYLGEQFF. CDR3 DNA sequence: TGTGCCAGCAGTTACTTGGGGGAGCAGTTCTTC.

The CDR3 loop is CASRDLRGPGADTQYF. The DNA of the CDR3 is TGTGCCAGCAGAGACCTCAGGGGGCCAGGGGCAGATACGCAGTATTTT. The rearrangement uses TRBV6-2 or TRBV6-3 and TRBJ2-3; 8 bases match TRBD1. The V and J ends lost 6 bases and 4 bases, in that order; junction bases with no gene match: 12. The CDR3 runs to 16 residues. Germline V gene lookup returns CDR1 MNHEY and CDR2 SVGEGT.

This clonotype appeared a few times. V usage is TRBV5-1 and J usage is TRBJ1-1, with no clear D. The CDR3 length is 13 residues. In germline, CDR1 is SGHRS, CDR2 YFSETQ. Trimming took off 5 bases at V and 2 bases at J, with 10 bases between the two ends. In nucleotides, the CDR3 is TGCGCCAGCAGGACCCGCATTAACACTGAAGCTTTCTTT. Protein product: CASRTRINTEAFF.

This clonotype was detected ten times or more. This chain uses TRBV6-5 with TRBJ2-5; 9 positions agree with TRBD2. The germline gives CDR1 MNHEY, CDR2 SVGAGI. J was trimmed by 5 bases and V by 4 bases; bases with no gene match: 5. The CDR3 spans 14 residues. For the CDR3, the DNA is TGTGCCAGCAGTTTTAGCGGGAGTGCTGAGACCCAGTACTTC. Translated, it gives CASSFSGSAETQYF.

Points on this clonotype: Germline is not matched at one junction end, which may reflect a read error. V is TRBV4-2 and J is TRBJ2-5; either TRBD1 or TRBD2 may fit D (5 bases each). This CDR3 comprises 15 residues. Germline CDR1 is LGHNA and CDR2 is YNFKEQ. CDR3 DNA sequence: TGTGCCCGCAGCCAAGATCCAGGGAGCTTGGAGACCCAGTACTTC. Protein: CARSQDPGSLETQYF.

The rearrangement joins TRBV14 to TRBJ1-1, with D perhaps TRBD1 (5 bases). This CDR3 has 15 amino acids. Germline CDR1 SGHDN, CDR2 FVKESK. The V gene lost 2 bases and the J gene lost 5 bases, with 15 bases spanning the gap. The CDR3 sequence: CASSQLGGGGTEAFF. DNA for the CDR3: TGTGCCAGCAGCCAACTCGGGGGAGGAGGAACTGAAGCTTTCTTT.

This clonotype was counted ten times or more. The rearrangement uses TRBV7-9 and TRBJ2-5, with 9 bases fitting TRBD1. The germline CDR1 and CDR2 sequences are SEHNR and FQNEAQ (reference sequence). The CDR3 contains 15 residues. Unmatched junction bases numbered 3, after V lost 4 bases and J lost 0 bases. The CDR3 here is CASSYGTGYQETQYF. DNA of the CDR3: TGTGCCAGCAGCTACGGGACAGGGTACCAAGAGACCCAGTACTTC.

This clonotype was detected a few times. CDR3 sequence reads: CASSLDRSRGYTF. Here the CDR3 DNA reads TGTGCCAGCAGCCTGGACAGGTCTCGTGGCTACACCTTC. The chain has TRBV9 and TRBJ1-2; 7 bases map to TRBD1. The CDR3 has 13 amino acids. J gave up 7 bases and V 4 bases, and 7 bases lay outside the gene matches. The V gene's germline CDR1 is SGDLS and CDR2 YYNGEE.

V usage is TRBV11-2 and J usage is TRBJ2-2, with D tentatively TRBD2 (5 bases). The germline V gene encodes CDR1 SGHAT and CDR2 FQNNGV. Between the trimmed V and J ends, which lost 5 bases and 1 base, there was a span of 8 bases. The CDR3 spans 14 residues. Written as DNA, the CDR3 is TGTGCCAGCAGCGTGAGCGGGAACACCGGGGAGCTGTTTTTT. Its protein is CASSVSGNTGELFF.

This clonotype appeared once. Relative to the germline gene, one junction end is altered; a read error may explain this. V usage is TRBV12-3 or TRBV12-4 and J usage is TRBJ2-3; 11 bases line up with TRBD1. The CDR3 totals 16 residues. CDR3 residues: CASSFTGQGGGDMQYF. The CDR3 region has the DNA TGTGCCAGCAGTTTCACGGGACAGGGGGGCGGAGATATGCAGTATTTT.

The chain recombines TRBV3-1 with TRBJ2-2; D is unresolved. From germline, CDR1 is LGHDT and CDR2 YNNKEL (reference sequence). The length of the CDR3 is 14 residues. V lost 3 bases and J lost 2, with 7 bases in between. The CDR3 nucleotides read TGTGCCAGCAGCCAGATCCTAAACACCGGGGAGCTGTTTTTT. It encodes CASSQILNTGELFF.

This rearrangement joins TRBV20-1 to TRBJ1-1; D possibly corresponds to TRBD1 (6 bases). The V end lost 4 bases, the J end lost 1 base, and 16 bases lay between the germline ends. Germline values: CDR1 DFQATT, CDR2 SNEGSKA (reference sequence). The CDR3 has 15 residues. CDR3 coding DNA: TGCAGTGCTATCCAACAGGGACACCAGAACACTGAAGCTTTCTTT. Its protein is CSAIQQGHQNTEAFF.

This chain uses TRBV20-1 with TRBJ2-3, with 10 bases that match TRBD2. The CDR3 runs to 17 residues. Trimming cost V 5 bases and J 0 bases; bases outside gene matches: 11. Per germline, CDR1 DFQATT and CDR2 SNEGSKA (reference sequence). The CDR3 DNA follows: TGCAGTGCTGTAGCGGGGGGCGCCGCCACTAGCACAGATACGCAGTATTTT. Protein: CSAVAGGAATSTDTQYF.

The V call is TRBV5-1, the J call TRBJ2-7, with a possible D match to TRBD2 (5 bases). The J call may be in error: the DNA end matches TRBJ2-5 better. This CDR3 spans 15 amino acids. Germline CDR1 and CDR2: SGHRS and YFSETQ. The CDR3 DNA is TGCGCCAGCAGCCCACGTCCGGCTAGTAGCGCGACCCAGTACTTC. Protein: CASSPRPASSATQYF.

V is TRBV27 and J is TRBJ2-1; D not resolved. V lost 4 bases to trimming and J lost 15 bases, with 13 bases between them. Germline CDR1 MNHEY, CDR2 SMNVEV (reference sequence). The CDR3 covers 11 residues. The CDR3 nucleotides read TGTGCCAGCAGTTCCCCTGTAGTTCGGTTCTTC. Translation gives CASSSPVVRFF.